Described below is a single T cell receptor (beta chain) sequence and its context. This entry is derived from a study of blood T cell repertoires in COVID-19. Study-wide background: Collection of acute and convalescent COVID-19 samples took place in the United States, Italy and Spain. In each case, the material was cDNA or gDNA derived from T cells, B-cell-depleted T cells, or PBMCs.

The ends lost 10 bases at V and 1 base at J; junction bases unmatched: 11. This CDR3 spans 14 amino acids. Germline V gives CDR1 SGHTS, CDR2 YDEGEE. Per the original data handling: Reference gene primer amplification gave nucleated cell count estimates. TCRdb's copy holds only in-frame clones and misses some; the assay was immunoSEQ multiplex PCR. That table furnishes V, J and clone size, whereas the DNA furnished D and trimming. The sample lists about 59,000 clones, about 73% occurring once. The material sequenced was peripheral blood. This clonotype originated in a woman aged 70-85 years with acute or convalescent COVID-19. This chain connects TRBV5-8 to TRBJ2-7; TRBD1 matches 7 bases. The CDR3 loop reads CAGKDRDHSYEQYV. The CDR3 region has the DNA TGTGCCGGGAAAGACAGGGATCATTCCTACGAGCAGTACGTC.